These 31 T cell receptor beta chains were all obtained from the same sample, sequenced in a study of PD-1 blockade in classical Hodgkin lymphoma (TCRdb year 2020). The sample's time point, from its label and the paper: cycle 1 day 1 (C1D1), immediately before nivolumab initiation. Every trial patient had relapsed following autologous stem cell transplantation, and prior brentuximab vedotin exposure was what differed among cohorts A, B and C. Libraries came from the immunoSEQ multiplex PCR assay. The table comes from immuneACCESS by way of TCRdb, which keeps in-frame sequences with V and J called. Part of the clones is missing from these tables; in studies checked, under half for an unresolved V gene and the rest for unknown reasons. Within this sample are about 46,000 clones, with around 72% of them counted one time only. Approximately 11% of the sample goes to the ten largest clones. Specimen: peripheral blood mononuclear cells (PBMCs), collected at baseline. Receptors originate from a human donor with classical Hodgkin lymphoma.

V and J are TRBV28 and TRBJ2-2; 13 bases are a match to TRBD2. The CDR3 spans 20 residues. The V gene's germline CDR1 is MDHEN and CDR2 SYDVKM. The J segment lost 4 bases and the V segment lost 5 bases, leaving 16 bases of the junction unmatched. CDR3 region: CASSPATLLAGGPVTGELFF. In nucleotides, the CDR3 is TGTGCCAGCAGTCCGGCGACCTTACTAGCGGGGGGGCCGGTCACCGGGGAGCTGTTTTTT.

This clone was counted between two and nine times. The chain employs TRBV19 and TRBJ1-3; D ambiguous. Deletions cut 4 bases from V and 2 bases from J, with 9 bases between. The CDR3 loop spans 14 amino acids. CDR1 and CDR2 from the germline V gene are LNHDA and SQIVND (reference sequence). The CDR3 sequence is CASSTQGTGNTIYF. CDR3 in DNA: TGTGCCAGTAGTACCCAAGGGACTGGAAACACCATATATTTT.

In this sample, this clone turned up a few times. This chain uses TRBV18 with TRBJ2-1, with a possible D match to TRBD1 (7 bases). In germline, CDR1 is KGHSH, CDR2 LQKENI. The CDR3 has 16 amino acids. Trimming took 3 bases from V and 12 from J, leaving 24 bases between them. Here the CDR3 reads CASSPVSGGTGLGQFF. The CDR3 nucleotides read TGTGCCAGCTCACCCGTCTCAGGGGGGACTGGTCTCGGGCAGTTCTTC.

This clone was detected only a few times. The V gene is TRBV28, the J gene TRBJ2-1, with TRBD1 matching over 7 bases. The CDR3 runs to 16 residues. V lost 3 bases to trimming and J lost 8 bases; unmatched junction nucleotides: 13. In germline, CDR1 is MDHEN, CDR2 SYDVKM. This CDR3 reads CASSFRSVGGPHEQFF. CDR3 coding DNA: TGTGCCAGCAGTTTTAGATCGGTAGGGGGCCCGCATGAGCAGTTCTTC. The entire variable domain, with the rest obtained from reference TRBV28 and TRBJ2-1, is as follows: DVKVTQSSRYLVKRTGEKVFLECVQDMDHENMFWYRQDPGLGLRLIYFSYDVKMKEKGDIPEGYSVSREKKERFSLILESASTNQTSMYLCASSFRSVGGPHEQFFGPGTRLTVL.

This chain joins TRBV27 and TRBJ2-7; the D is unclear. CDR3 length: 15 amino acids. CDR1 MNHEY and CDR2 SMNVEV come from the germline V gene (reference sequence). Trimming removed 3 bases from V and 0 bases from J, with 12 bases in between. CDR3 in amino acids: CASSFGQSYSYEQYF. The CDR3 nucleotides are TGTGCCAGCAGTTTTGGGCAGTCCTACTCCTACGAGCAGTACTTC.

The chain joins TRBV28 to TRBJ2-1, with 10 positions matching TRBD1. The CDR3 loop spans 16 amino acids. Germline loops: CDR1 MDHEN, CDR2 SYDVKM. After removal of 3 bases from V and 4 bases from J, the junction contained 6 bases not matched to a gene. The CDR3 DNA reads as TGTGCCAGCAGTTTCGGACAGGGGGAGGGGTACAATGAGCAGTTCTTC. It yields the protein CASSFGQGEGYNEQFF.

There are a few counts of this clone. The chain employs TRBV5-5 and TRBJ1-2; 10 nucleotides agree with TRBD1. Trimming at V came to 2 bases and at J to 2 bases, leaving 3 bases not matched to a gene. The CDR3 has 15 residues. Germline CDR1 and CDR2: SGHKS and YYEKEE (reference sequence). The CDR3 DNA reads as TGTGCCAGCAGCTTAGCGGGACAGGGGAACTATGGCTACACCTTC. Translated, it gives CASSLAGQGNYGYTF.

This clone showed up just a few times. The rearrangement joins TRBV19 to TRBJ2-4; 7 bases align to TRBD2. Germline V CDR1 and CDR2: LNHDA, SQIVND (reference sequence). This CDR3 is built from 16 residues. With 7 bases clipped from V and 1 base from J, the junction kept 10 bases outside the gene matches. The CDR3 DNA reads TGTGCCAGTACCTTACCGGGAGGTTCGGCCAAAAACATTCAGTACTTC. Encoded protein: CASTLPGGSAKNIQYF.

V usage is TRBV4-2 and J usage is TRBJ2-3; TRBD2 matches at 9 bases. The V gene's germline CDR1 is LGHNA and CDR2 YNFKEQ. There are 13 residues in the CDR3. With V trimmed by 0 bases and J by 12 bases, 4 bases remained unmatched. CDR3 region: CASSQDPSGKQYF. In DNA, the CDR3 is TGTGCCAGCAGCCAAGATCCTAGCGGGAAACAGTATTTT.

The gene calls are TRBV6-5 and TRBJ2-2; TRBD2 aligns across 9 bases. CDR1 and CDR2 from the germline V gene are MNHEY and SVGAGI. The CDR3 is 15 residues long. The ends lost 5 bases at V and 6 bases at J; junction bases unmatched: 7. The CDR3 loop is CASSGVAGVSGELFF. Here the CDR3 DNA reads TGTGCCAGCAGTGGAGTAGCGGGAGTTTCCGGGGAGCTGTTTTTT.

This chain links TRBV29-1 with TRBJ2-3; no reliable D call. Trimming left V 4 bases short and J 3 bases short, with 8 bases between. The CDR3 sequence is 12 residues long. CDR1 SQVTM and CDR2 ANQGSEA come from the germline V gene. The CDR3 region is CSVGVGTDTQYF. Here the CDR3 DNA reads TGCAGCGTTGGCGTAGGAACAGATACGCAGTATTTT.

This sequence joins TRBV5-1 and TRBJ2-5; D might be TRBD1 (6 bases). Trimming took off 0 bases at V and 5 bases at J, with 11 bases between the two ends. This CDR3 is built from 14 residues. CDR1 SGHRS and CDR2 YFSETQ come from the germline V gene. Here the CDR3 reads CASSLEQGWETQYF. The CDR3 nucleotides are TGCGCCAGCAGCTTGGAACAGGGATGGGAGACCCAGTACTTC.

This clone was seen a single time. The chain employs TRBV5-6 and TRBJ1-6; D may be TRBD1 (5 bases). CDR3 size: 15 residues. Trimming took 3 bases from V and 8 from J, leaving 15 bases between them. Germline CDR1 SGHDT, CDR2 YYEEEE. The CDR3 sequence: CASSWKRWGDSPLHF. The CDR3, as DNA: TGTGCCAGCAGCTGGAAGCGCTGGGGGGATTCACCCCTCCACTTT.

This sequence joins TRBV18 and TRBJ2-1, with 14 bases matching TRBD2. CDR3 length: 16 residues. The trim removed 1 base at V and 7 bases at J, leaving 3 bases unmatched. Germline V gene data show CDR1 as KGHSH and CDR2 as LQKENI. The CDR3, as DNA: TGTGCCAGCTCACCACTGGGACTAGCGGGAGATAATGAGCAGTTCTTC. Protein product: CASSPLGLAGDNEQFF.

The chain couples TRBV5-5 to TRBJ1-5; no reliable D call. Deletions cut 0 bases from V and 0 bases from J, with 7 bases between. The germline V gene has CDR1 SGHKS and CDR2 YYEKEE (reference sequence). CDR3 size: 15 residues. The CDR3 DNA is TGTGCCAGCAGCTTGGAAGGAAATAGCAATCAGCCCCAGCATTTT. Encoded protein: CASSLEGNSNQPQHF.

By its share, this clone is medium-sized (0.01 to 0.1%). The CDR3 coding sequence is TGTGCCAGCAGCTTAGAGGCCCGCCGCGGGCCCCAGCATTTT. This encodes CASSLEARRGPQHF. The rearrangement uses TRBV7-6 and TRBJ1-5; no clear D gene. This CDR3 comprises 14 residues. V dropped 1 base and J dropped 9 bases, with 13 bases sitting between them. Germline CDR1 SGHVS, CDR2 FNYEAQ. Combining the CDR3 with reference TRBV7-6 and TRBJ1-5 gives the whole variable domain GAGVSQSPRYKVTKRGQDVALRCDPISGHVSLYWYRQALGQGPEFLTYFNYEAQQDKSGLPNDRFSAERPEGSISTLTIQRTEQRDSAMYRCASSLEARRGPQHFGDGTRLSIL.

This sequence joins TRBV6-5 and TRBJ2-7; the match to TRBD1 covers 9 bases. CDR1 is MNHEY, CDR2 SVGAGI, per germline. J gave up 6 bases and V 2 bases, and 8 bases lay outside the gene matches. The CDR3 covers 15 residues. For the CDR3, the DNA is TGTGCCAGCAGTTACGACGAGGGGACAGGGAGCGAGCAGTACTTC. Translated: CASSYDEGTGSEQYF.

This clone has just a few counts. V and J are TRBV1 and TRBJ1-1; whether TRBD1, the table's D call, matches the DNA was not checked. TRBV1 is a pseudogene locus. The CDR3 contains 15 residues. The CDR3 is CTSSHCGQGNTEAFF. The CDR3 coding sequence is TGCACCAGCAGCCACTGCGGACAGGGGAACACTGAAGCTTTCTTT.

This clone has a handful of counts. The chain links TRBV2 to TRBJ2-1; 10 bases align to TRBD1. This CDR3 spans 15 amino acids. The germline gives CDR1 SNHLY, CDR2 FYNNEI. The V and J ends lost 3 bases and 12 bases, in that order; junction bases with no gene match: 11. This CDR3 is CASSEGRQGALRQFF. The DNA for the CDR3 is TGTGCCAGCAGTGAGGGGAGACAGGGGGCGTTACGGCAGTTCTTC. The full variable domain, completed using reference TRBV2 and TRBJ2-1, is EPEVTQTPSHQVTQMGQEVILRCVPISNHLYFYWYRQILGQKVEFLVSFYNNEISEKSEIFDDQFSVERPDGSNFTLKIRSTKLEDSAMYFCASSEGRQGALRQFFGPGTRLTVL.

The chain couples TRBV11-2 to TRBJ1-1; D is unresolved. V was shortened by 1 base and J by 1 base, with 13 bases between the two germline ends. This CDR3 spans 16 amino acids. The germline gives CDR1 SGHAT, CDR2 FQNNGV. The CDR3 is CASSLVGQSSNTEAFF. The CDR3 region has the DNA TGTGCCAGCAGCTTAGTAGGGCAATCCTCGAACACTGAAGCTTTCTTT.

In the case of this clone: In the same sample, other DNA sequences code for this CDR3. J is TRBJ1-5 and V is TRBV19; D is unclear. The ends were cut back, 1 base at V and 9 bases at J, with 7 bases in the middle. This CDR3 contains 12 residues. The germline gives CDR1 LNHDA, CDR2 SQIVND (reference sequence). CDR3 DNA sequence: TGTGCCAGTAGTATAGGACCGCGGCCCCAGCATTTT. Protein: CASSIGPRPQHF.

V gene TRBV6-1 combines with J gene TRBJ2-7, with D maybe TRBD2 (7 bases). This CDR3 contains 14 residues. Germline V lookup: CDR1 MNHNS, CDR2 SASEGT. V dropped 8 bases and J dropped 7 bases, with 21 bases sitting between them. CDR3 protein: CASRGAPGNDEQYF. In DNA form, the CDR3 reads TGTGCCAGCCGGGGGGCCCCCGGTAATGATGAGCAGTACTTC.

The genes are TRBV18 and TRBJ1-1; 7 nucleotides align to TRBD1. This CDR3 has 13 residues. The V and J ends lost 5 bases and 6 bases, in that order; junction bases with no gene match: 6. Germline CDR1 and CDR2: KGHSH and LQKENI. The CDR3 region is CASSSSGTAEAFF. CDR3 coding DNA: TGTGCCAGCTCATCCTCAGGGACAGCTGAAGCTTTCTTT.

The chain has TRBV19 and TRBJ1-5; D gene ambiguous. Germline CDR1 is LNHDA and CDR2 is SQIVND (reference sequence). V lost 3 bases and J lost 3, with 21 bases in between. The CDR3 covers 18 residues. The CDR3 DNA reads TGTGCCAGTAGTATGCAAGCCCCGGGGAGCGGGGACAATCAGCCCCAGCATTTT. Amino acid sequence: CASSMQAPGSGDNQPQHF.

The rearrangement links TRBV18 to TRBJ1-2; the match to TRBD1 covers 7 bases. From germline, CDR1 is KGHSH and CDR2 LQKENI. V lost 3 bases, J lost 7 bases, and 5 bases stayed unmatched. The CDR3 is 13 residues long. In DNA, the CDR3 is TGTGCCAGCTCACCCTGGGACAGCACTGGCTACACCTTC. As protein: CASSPWDSTGYTF.

The gene calls are TRBV10-1 and TRBJ2-7; TRBD1 is a possible D gene (6 bases). Germline lookup yields CDR1 WNHNN and CDR2 SYGVQD (reference sequence). V lost 0 bases and J lost 2, with 8 bases in between. The CDR3 covers 14 residues. DNA of the CDR3: TGCGCCAGCAGTGAGTCGACAGGCCCCTACGAGCAGTACTTC. Translating gives CASSESTGPYEQYF.

The genes are TRBV19 and TRBJ2-7, with TRBD1 as a possible D gene (5 bases). V was clipped by 9 bases and J by 6 bases, with 18 bases between them. This CDR3 region has 13 residues. Per the germline V gene, CDR1 is LNHDA and CDR2 is SQIVND (reference sequence). CDR3 nucleotides: TGTGCCAGACTCATATCACACAGGATCGAGCAGTACTTC. This gives the protein CARLISHRIEQYF.

The chain combines TRBV9 with TRBJ1-1, with D unresolved. The germline CDR1 and CDR2 sequences are SGDLS and YYNGEE. The CDR3 consists of 14 residues. Trimming pared 4 bases from V and 0 bases from J, leaving 10 bases between. The CDR3 DNA reads as TGTGCCAGCAGCCGCCTGGAGATGAACACTGAAGCTTTCTTT. Its translation is CASSRLEMNTEAFF.

In its sample, this clone was seen once. The CDR3 region is CASSRTANTEAFF. CDR3 DNA sequence: TGTGCCAGCAGCCGGACAGCGAACACTGAAGCTTTCTTT. This chain joins TRBV4-2 and TRBJ1-1, with D possibly being TRBD1 (6 bases). Germline CDR1 LGHNA, CDR2 YNFKEQ. The ends were cut back, 4 bases at V and 1 base at J, with 7 bases in the middle. The CDR3 length is 13 residues.

The chain combines TRBV6-6 with TRBJ1-5; D not certain. Trimming removed 0 bases at V and 0 bases at J, with 9 bases between. The length of the CDR3 is 16 residues. Germline CDR1 and CDR2: MNHNY and SVGAGI (reference sequence). The CDR3 here is CASSYSWGDSNQPQHF. The CDR3 DNA reads TGTGCCAGCAGTTACTCGTGGGGTGATAGCAATCAGCCCCAGCATTTT.

The chain combines TRBV6-1 with TRBJ1-1, with D possibly TRBD1 on 5 matching bases. Trimming took off 3 bases at V and 7 bases at J, with 12 bases between the two ends. The CDR3 is made up of 13 amino acids. Germline loops: CDR1 MNHNS, CDR2 SASEGT. Here the CDR3 DNA reads TGTGCCAGCAGTGAGCGACAGCTCTTTGAAGCTTTCTTT. It codes for CASSERQLFEAFF.